These T cell receptor beta chains were read from a single sample in a study of T cells in Graves' hyperthyroidism and ophthalmopathy. TCRdb re-called the multiplex PCR reads through MiXCR, storing one row per CDR3 protein. Here the sample spans about half a million distinct CDR3 sequences, around a fifth being singletons. The sample was blood. These receptors were taken from a woman in her 70s with Graves' ophthalmopathy. CDR3s include the opening cysteine and the closing phenylalanine or tryptophan. Fields, in order: D gene, J gene, clone size, V gene, CDR3 protein, CDR3 DNA. The D gene is left open where the match is weak. Clone size appears in some rows only: once, few, many, or a class for an expanded clone.

D: NA; J: TRBJ2-3; size: NA; V: TRBV6-9; CDR3: CASSYLMGTAGTQYF; DNA: TGTGCCAGCAGTTACCTTATGGGCACCGCGGGTACGCAGTATTTT
D: NA; J: TRBJ2-5; size: NA; V: TRBV2; CDR3: CASREVSVSQYF; DNA: TGTGCCAGCAGGGAGGTGTCGGTTTCCCAGTACTTC
D: TRBD1; J: TRBJ1-1; size: many; V: TRBV11-2; CDR3: CASSLRQGGSTEAFF; DNA: TGTGCCAGCAGCCTCAGACAGGGTGGAAGCACTGAAGCTTTCTTT
D: TRBD2; J: TRBJ2-5; size: few; V: TRBV12-3/TRBV12-4; CDR3: CASKAGGSTETQYF; DNA: TGTGCCAGCAAAGCGGGAGGGAGTACAGAGACCCAGTACTTC
D: NA; J: TRBJ2-7; size: NA; V: TRBV6-2/TRBV6-3; CDR3: CASSYSSRPRGYEQYF; DNA: TGTGCCAGCAGTTACTCGTCCCGGCCTCGGGGCTACGAGCAGTACTTC
D: NA; J: TRBJ1-2; size: NA; V: TRBV3-1; CDR3: CASSTGGENYGYTF; DNA: TGTGCCAGCAGCACCGGGGGGGAGAACTATGGCTACACCTTC
D: NA; J: TRBJ2-7; size: NA; V: TRBV5-1; CDR3: CASSSRESREQYF; DNA: TGCGCCAGCAGCTCCCGGGAGTCGAGGGAGCAGTACTTC
D: NA; J: TRBJ1-4; size: few; V: TRBV3-1; CDR3: CASSFDRSEKLFF; DNA: TGTGCCAGCAGCTTCGACAGGTCTGAAAAACTGTTTTTT
D: TRBD1; J: TRBJ1-1; size: many; V: TRBV20-1; CDR3: CSATRAGGVMNTEAFF; DNA: TGCAGTGCCACGCGGGCAGGGGGTGTGATGAACACTGAAGCTTTCTTT
D: NA; J: TRBJ1-1; size: many; V: TRBV6-1; CDR3: CASSLEGSTEAFF; DNA: TGTGCCAGCAGTTTGGAGGGGAGCACTGAAGCTTTCTTT
D: NA; J: TRBJ1-1; size: many; V: TRBV6-1; CDR3: CASGMNTEAFF; DNA: TGTGCCAGCGGGATGAACACTGAAGCTTTCTTT
D: NA; J: TRBJ2-3; size: NA; V: TRBV3-1; CDR3: CASSQEDYAGDTQYF; DNA: TGTGCCAGCAGCCAAGAGGACTATGCGGGAGATACGCAGTATTTT
D: TRBD1; J: TRBJ2-3; size: NA; V: TRBV7-2; CDR3: CASSLLGQGLDTQYF; DNA: TGTGCCAGCAGCTTACTGGGACAGGGGTTAGATACGCAGTATTTT
D: TRBD1; J: TRBJ1-1; size: few; V: TRBV7-9; CDR3: CASTAQGLNTEAFF; DNA: TGTGCCAGCACCGCACAGGGGTTGAACACTGAAGCTTTCTTT
D: TRBD2; J: TRBJ2-7; size: NA; V: TRBV20-1; CDR3: CSAATSGMTYEQYF; DNA: TGCAGTGCGGCCACTAGCGGGATGACCTACGAGCAGTACTTC
D: TRBD2; J: TRBJ2-1; size: NA; V: TRBV19; CDR3: CASSIQPAGASYNEQFF; DNA: TGTGCCAGTAGTATCCAGCCAGCGGGAGCCTCCTACAATGAGCAGTTCTTC
D: TRBD1; J: TRBJ1-6; size: NA; V: TRBV19; CDR3: CASSARQGSSYNSPLHF; DNA: TGTGCCAGTAGTGCTCGACAGGGAAGCTCCTATAATTCACCCCTCCACTTT
D: TRBD2; J: TRBJ2-7; size: NA; V: TRBV6-4; CDR3: CASSCTGTSGRLSYEQYF; DNA: TGTGCCAGCAGTTGTACCGGGACTAGCGGGAGGTTATCCTACGAGCAGTACTTC
D: NA; J: TRBJ2-3; size: few; V: TRBV6-2/TRBV6-3; CDR3: CASRRQRITDTQYF; DNA: TGTGCCAGCAGAAGACAGAGGATCACAGATACGCAGTATTTT
D: TRBD2; J: TRBJ2-7; size: few; V: TRBV20-1; CDR3: CSAWTSGSFYEQYF; DNA: TGCAGTGCCTGGACTAGCGGGAGTTTTTACGAGCAGTACTTC
D: NA; J: TRBJ2-1; size: many; V: TRBV20-1; CDR3: CSAGEVGGYNEQFF; DNA: TGCAGTGCTGGAGAAGTGGGGGGATACAATGAGCAGTTCTTC
D: NA; J: TRBJ1-1; size: NA; V: TRBV18; CDR3: CASSPQGEGAEAFF; DNA: TGTGCCAGCTCACCTCAGGGAGAAGGCGCTGAAGCTTTCTTT
D: NA; J: TRBJ2-7; size: many; V: TRBV11-2; CDR3: CASSPTMDGSYEQYF; DNA: TGTGCCAGCAGCCCAACGATGGACGGCTCCTACGAGCAGTACTTC
D: TRBD2; J: TRBJ2-3; size: few; V: TRBV11-2; CDR3: CASSQDPLAGSTDTQYF; DNA: TGTGCCAGCAGCCAAGATCCGCTAGCGGGGAGCACAGATACGCAGTATTTT
D: TRBD2; J: TRBJ2-5; size: few; V: TRBV3-1; CDR3: CASSQPLRPSGRGETQYF; DNA: TGTGCCAGCAGCCAACCACTGCGGCCTAGCGGGAGAGGAGAGACCCAGTACTTC